The rows below give T cell receptor beta chains drawn from one sample of a study of Ad26.COV2.S vaccination and SARS-CoV-2 variants. Assay: immunoSEQ multiplex PCR; the TCRdb copy retains only in-frame clones and omits some. This repertoire shows about 400,000 clones, about 89% found once; its top ten account for approximately 1.9%. The starting material was peripheral blood, obtained in a trial of Ad26.COV2.S vaccine versus placebo. These receptors came from a person aged 18 to 65 who received the Ad26.COV2.S COVID-19 vaccine or a placebo. The CDR3 runs from the conserved cysteine through the conserved F or W. Each record gives: CDR3 length, D gene, V gene, clone size, J gene, CDR3 protein, CDR3 DNA. A D gene is named only where the DNA matches it firmly. A row's size may be missing; if present it is once, few, many or a size class.

CDR3 length: 15
D gene: NA
V gene: TRBV21-1
clone size: NA
J gene: TRBJ2-5
CDR3 protein: CASSRTRQEEETQYF
CDR3 DNA: TGTGCCAGCAGCAGAACCCGACAGGAAGAAGAGACCCAGTACTTC

CDR3 length: 15
D gene: TRBD1
V gene: TRBV5-1
clone size: few
J gene: TRBJ1-1
CDR3 protein: CASSRTGIGNTEAFF
CDR3 DNA: TGCGCCAGCAGCCGGACAGGGATCGGGAACACTGAAGCTTTCTTT

CDR3 length: 14
D gene: NA
V gene: TRBV5-1
clone size: NA
J gene: TRBJ1-6
CDR3 protein: CASSFGQRNSPLHF
CDR3 DNA: TGCGCCAGCAGCTTCGGACAGAGAAATTCACCCCTCCACTTT

CDR3 length: 12
D gene: NA
V gene: TRBV4-1
clone size: NA
J gene: TRBJ2-1
CDR3 protein: CASSLRGVEQFF
CDR3 DNA: TGCGCCAGCAGCCTTAGAGGCGTGGAGCAGTTCTTC

CDR3 length: 18
D gene: TRBD2
V gene: TRBV5-4
clone size: NA
J gene: TRBJ2-1
CDR3 protein: CASSRGAGLAGGYNEQFF
CDR3 DNA: TGTGCCAGCAGCCGGGGAGCGGGACTAGCGGGAGGCTACAATGAGCAGTTCTTC

CDR3 length: 13
D gene: NA
V gene: TRBV7-3
clone size: NA
J gene: TRBJ2-3
CDR3 protein: CASSPYVSDTQYF
CDR3 DNA: TGTGCCAGCAGCCCCTACGTTTCAGATACGCAGTATTTT

CDR3 length: 13
D gene: NA
V gene: TRBV2
clone size: NA
J gene: TRBJ1-4
CDR3 protein: CASLGATNEKLFF
CDR3 DNA: TGTGCCAGCCTGGGGGCAACTAATGAAAAACTGTTTTTT

CDR3 length: 16
D gene: NA
V gene: TRBV7-2
clone size: NA
J gene: TRBJ2-3
CDR3 protein: CASSLGYGGPPDTQYF
CDR3 DNA: TGTGCCAGCAGCTTAGGGTATGGGGGGCCCCCAGATACGCAGTATTTT

CDR3 length: 17
D gene: NA
V gene: TRBV28
clone size: NA
J gene: TRBJ2-3
CDR3 protein: CASLSLEGRSNTDTQYF
CDR3 DNA: TGTGCCAGCCTGAGCCTTGAGGGGAGGAGTAACACAGATACGCAATATTTT

CDR3 length: 16
D gene: TRBD1
V gene: TRBV6-1
clone size: few
J gene: TRBJ2-1
CDR3 protein: CASSEEAGTGGNEQFF
CDR3 DNA: TGTGCCAGCAGTGAAGAGGCTGGGACAGGGGGCAATGAGCAGTTCTTC

CDR3 length: 11
D gene: NA
V gene: TRBV11-3
clone size: NA
J gene: TRBJ2-3
CDR3 protein: CASSLENTQYF
CDR3 DNA: TGTGCCAGCAGCTTAGAGAATACGCAGTATTTT

CDR3 length: 14
D gene: NA
V gene: TRBV7-2
clone size: NA
J gene: TRBJ2-7
CDR3 protein: CASRGGASSYEQYF
CDR3 DNA: TGTGCCAGCAGAGGGGGGGCTAGCAGCTACGAGCAGTACTTC

CDR3 length: 15
D gene: TRBD1
V gene: TRBV28
clone size: once
J gene: TRBJ1-1
CDR3 protein: CASRPPLRDRGEAFF
CDR3 DNA: TGTGCCAGCAGACCCCCTCTGCGGGACAGGGGTGAAGCTTTCTTT